This T cell receptor (beta chain) was recovered during a study of T cell changes during pregnancy in multiple sclerosis. This clone was seen ten or more times. Sequencing used immunoSEQ multiplex PCR; TCRdb keeps in-frame clones, though not all of them. Of over 60,000 clones in the sample, 91% are singletons; the top ten hold roughly 0.7%. CDR1 SGHAT and CDR2 FQNNGV come from the germline V gene. This CDR3 comprises 14 residues. The ends were cut back, 0 bases at V and 10 bases at J, with 10 bases in the middle. The TCR originated in a female donor in good health, enrolled as a control in a pregnancy study. This chain links TRBV11-2 with TRBJ1-6, with D possibly being TRBD1 (5 bases). Material: peripheral blood, obtained in the third trimester of pregnancy. For the CDR3, the DNA is TGTGCCAGCAGCTTAGATGGGGGGAAATCACCCCTCCACTTT. This encodes CASSLDGGKSPLHF.